A selection of T cell receptor beta chains follows, all from one sample in a study of long-term antiretroviral therapy in people with HIV. TCRdb keeps only in-frame clones here, not all; method: immunoSEQ multiplex PCR. The sample has approximately 29,000 clones, just under 80% seen once. The sequences come from unsorted PBMCs, collected 1.5 years before starting antiretroviral therapy. Receptors were obtained from a man between 18 and 29 years old with HIV. The CDR3 runs from the conserved cysteine through the conserved F or W. Each record gives: CDR3 protein, CDR3 DNA, J gene, V gene, clone size, D gene. The D gene is left open where the match is weak. Clone sizes are given selectively: once, few, many, or a class where the clone is expanded.

cdr3_aa: CASSILGRTGRAYEQYF
cdr3_nt: TGTGCCAGTAGTATTCTTGGAAGGACAGGAAGAGCCTACGAGCAGTACTTC
j_call: TRBJ2-7
v_call: TRBV19
clone_size: .
d_call: TRBD1

cdr3_aa: CASSAVAAQETQYF
cdr3_nt: TGCGCCAGCAGCGCCGTAGCGGCCCAAGAGACCCAGTACTTC
j_call: TRBJ2-5
v_call: TRBV5-1
clone_size: .
d_call: .

cdr3_aa: CASTAQGNWDEKLFF
cdr3_nt: TGTGCCAGCACCGCCCAGGGGAATTGGGATGAAAAACTGTTTTTT
j_call: TRBJ1-4
v_call: TRBV7-2
clone_size: .
d_call: .

cdr3_aa: CASRGSNYNEQFF
cdr3_nt: TGTGCCAGCAGGGGGTCCAACTACAATGAGCAGTTCTTC
j_call: TRBJ2-1
v_call: TRBV6-1
clone_size: .
d_call: .

cdr3_aa: CASSEQGSYGYTF
cdr3_nt: TGTGCCAGCAGTGAACAGGGGAGCTATGGCTACACCTTC
j_call: TRBJ1-2
v_call: TRBV6-1
clone_size: .
d_call: .

cdr3_aa: CASSLQGQKEAFF
cdr3_nt: TGCGCCAGCAGCTTGCAGGGACAGAAAGAAGCTTTCTTT
j_call: TRBJ1-1
v_call: TRBV5-1
clone_size: .
d_call: TRBD1

cdr3_aa: CASSPIAETYNEQFF
cdr3_nt: TGTGCCAGCAGCCCCATAGCGGAGACCTACAATGAGCAGTTCTTC
j_call: TRBJ2-1
v_call: TRBV4-2
clone_size: .
d_call: .

cdr3_aa: CASSYDRMGYGYTF
cdr3_nt: TGTGCCAGCAGTTACGACAGGATGGGATATGGCTACACCTTC
j_call: TRBJ1-2
v_call: TRBV6-5
clone_size: once
d_call: .

cdr3_aa: CASSQGLTGTGETQYF
cdr3_nt: TGTGCCAGCAGCCAAGGTTTAACGGGGACAGGAGAGACCCAGTACTTC
j_call: TRBJ2-5
v_call: TRBV14
clone_size: few
d_call: TRBD1

cdr3_aa: CATSPRTQNRNYGYTF
cdr3_nt: TGTGCCACCAGCCCAAGGACCCAAAACAGGAACTATGGCTACACCTTC
j_call: TRBJ1-2
v_call: TRBV15
clone_size: .
d_call: .

cdr3_aa: CASSAGLAGEADTQYF
cdr3_nt: TGTGCCAGCAGCGCGGGACTAGCGGGGGAGGCAGATACGCAGTATTTT
j_call: TRBJ2-3
v_call: TRBV7-9
clone_size: once
d_call: TRBD2

cdr3_aa: CASSPIPGGRPGGYTF
cdr3_nt: TGTGCCAGCAGTCCTATTCCCGGGGGGAGGCCGGGTGGCTACACCTTC
j_call: TRBJ1-2
v_call: TRBV27
clone_size: .
d_call: .

cdr3_aa: CASSLGQQGSNTEAFF
cdr3_nt: TGTGCCAGCAGCCTGGGGCAACAGGGTTCGAACACTGAAGCTTTCTTT
j_call: TRBJ1-1
v_call: TRBV5-4
clone_size: .
d_call: .

cdr3_aa: CAISERGTEATQPQHF
cdr3_nt: TGTGCCATCAGTGAGCGCGGGACAGAGGCTACCCAGCCCCAGCATTTT
j_call: TRBJ1-5
v_call: TRBV10-3
clone_size: .
d_call: TRBD1

cdr3_aa: CASSLIHGLAHEQYF
cdr3_nt: TGTGCCAGCAGCTTAATCCACGGACTAGCCCACGAGCAGTACTTC
j_call: TRBJ2-7
v_call: TRBV7-9
clone_size: .
d_call: TRBD2

cdr3_aa: CASSLQRQETQYF
cdr3_nt: TGTGCCAGCAGCTTGCAGCGCCAAGAGACCCAGTACTTC
j_call: TRBJ2-5
v_call: TRBV7-9
clone_size: .
d_call: .

cdr3_aa: CASSRDRADSPLHF
cdr3_nt: TGTGCCAGCAGCCGTGACAGGGCCGATTCACCCCTCCACTTT
j_call: TRBJ1-6
v_call: TRBV5-6
clone_size: few
d_call: TRBD1

cdr3_aa: CASSRRQGDQPQHF
cdr3_nt: TGTGCCAGCAGTCGTCGACAGGGGGATCAGCCCCAGCATTTT
j_call: TRBJ1-5
v_call: TRBV28
clone_size: once
d_call: TRBD1

cdr3_aa: CASSLEGYNSPLHF
cdr3_nt: TGTGCCAGCAGCTTGGAAGGGTATAATTCACCCCTCCACTTT
j_call: TRBJ1-6
v_call: TRBV5-4
clone_size: few
d_call: .

cdr3_aa: CAISEAGNTEAFF
cdr3_nt: TGTGCCATCAGTGAGGCAGGGAACACTGAAGCTTTCTTT
j_call: TRBJ1-1
v_call: TRBV10-3
clone_size: .
d_call: .

cdr3_aa: CATSRDGQPQHF
cdr3_nt: TGTGCCACCAGCAGGGACGGACAGCCCCAGCATTTT
j_call: TRBJ1-5
v_call: TRBV15
clone_size: .
d_call: .

cdr3_aa: CASSADGGTTEQYF
cdr3_nt: TGTGCCAGCAGCGCGGACGGTGGTACGACCGAGCAGTACTTC
j_call: TRBJ2-7
v_call: TRBV9
clone_size: few
d_call: .

cdr3_aa: CASSLVGWDIQYF
cdr3_nt: TGTGCCAGCAGCTTGGTGGGGTGGGACATTCAGTACTTC
j_call: TRBJ2-4
v_call: TRBV5-5
clone_size: once
d_call: .

cdr3_aa: CASSEVHGNEQFF
cdr3_nt: TGTGCCAGCAGTGAAGTACATGGAAATGAGCAGTTCTTC
j_call: TRBJ2-1
v_call: TRBV6-1
clone_size: .
d_call: .

cdr3_aa: CASSLAAGGTDTQYF
cdr3_nt: TGCGCCAGCAGCTTGGCGGCAGGAGGCACAGATACGCAGTATTTT
j_call: TRBJ2-3
v_call: TRBV5-1
clone_size: .
d_call: .

cdr3_aa: CASSVLGNTEAFF
cdr3_nt: TGTGCCAGCAGTGTGCTTGGGAACACTGAAGCTTTCTTT
j_call: TRBJ1-1
v_call: TRBV25-1
clone_size: .
d_call: .

cdr3_aa: CASSIQGAGGELFF
cdr3_nt: TGTGCCAGCAGCATCCAGGGGGCGGGCGGGGAGCTGTTTTTT
j_call: TRBJ2-2
v_call: TRBV9
clone_size: .
d_call: TRBD1

cdr3_aa: CASSLRPGSGYTF
cdr3_nt: TGTGCCAGCAGCTTAAGGCCAGGGTCTGGCTACACCTTC
j_call: TRBJ1-2
v_call: TRBV7-9
clone_size: few
d_call: .

cdr3_aa: CASSLSPSNNEKLFF
cdr3_nt: TGTGCCAGCAGCTTATCCCCCTCGAATAATGAAAAACTGTTTTTT
j_call: TRBJ1-4
v_call: TRBV7-2
clone_size: .
d_call: .

cdr3_aa: CASSSGTAVAGGEKLFF
cdr3_nt: TGTGCCAGCAGCTCAGGGACAGCGGTCGCGGGGGGTGAAAAACTGTTTTTT
j_call: TRBJ1-4
v_call: TRBV5-4
clone_size: .
d_call: TRBD1

cdr3_aa: CAWYLHGREETQYF
cdr3_nt: TGTGCCTGGTACCTCCACGGGAGAGAAGAGACCCAGTACTTC
j_call: TRBJ2-5
v_call: TRBV30
clone_size: .
d_call: .

cdr3_aa: CAWIGAGGSKNTGELFF
cdr3_nt: TGTGCCTGGATTGGTGCCGGGGGGTCAAAGAACACCGGGGAGCTGTTTTTT
j_call: TRBJ2-2
v_call: TRBV30
clone_size: .
d_call: TRBD2

cdr3_aa: CASGRDRGASAF
cdr3_nt: TGTGCTAGTGGAAGAGACAGAGGAGCCTCTGCCTTC
j_call: TRBJ1-2
v_call: TRBV12-5
clone_size: .
d_call: .

cdr3_aa: CASSLFGPGVQPQHF
cdr3_nt: TGTGCCAGCAGTTTATTTGGCCCTGGGGTTCAGCCCCAGCATTTT
j_call: TRBJ1-5
v_call: TRBV28
clone_size: .
d_call: .

cdr3_aa: CASSEKGRAGELFF
cdr3_nt: TGCGCCAGCAGTGAGAAAGGACGCGCCGGGGAGCTGTTTTTT
j_call: TRBJ2-2
v_call: TRBV10-2
clone_size: .
d_call: .

cdr3_aa: CSARSGGDYTF
cdr3_nt: TGCAGTGCGAGGTCGGGAGGGGACTACACCTTC
j_call: TRBJ1-2
v_call: TRBV20-1
clone_size: .
d_call: .

cdr3_aa: CASSPQGVGSYNSPLHF
cdr3_nt: TGTGCCAGCTCACCACAAGGGGTAGGGTCCTATAATTCACCCCTCCACTTT
j_call: TRBJ1-6
v_call: TRBV18
clone_size: once
d_call: .

cdr3_aa: CASRTQGTNTEAFF
cdr3_nt: TGTGCCAGCAGGACCCAGGGGACGAACACTGAAGCTTTCTTT
j_call: TRBJ1-1
v_call: TRBV2
clone_size: few
d_call: .

cdr3_aa: CASTKTGENTEAFF
cdr3_nt: TGTGCCAGCACAAAAACAGGGGAGAACACTGAAGCTTTCTTT
j_call: TRBJ1-1
v_call: TRBV6-1
clone_size: .
d_call: TRBD1

cdr3_aa: CASSLGTALLAEAFF
cdr3_nt: TGTGCCAGCAGTTTAGGGACAGCCCTGCTCGCTGAAGCTTTCTTT
j_call: TRBJ1-1
v_call: TRBV6-5
clone_size: .
d_call: TRBD1

cdr3_aa: CATSRGEGLYEQYF
cdr3_nt: TGTGCCACCAGCAGAGGAGAGGGCCTCTACGAGCAGTACTTC
j_call: TRBJ2-7
v_call: TRBV15
clone_size: .
d_call: .

cdr3_aa: CASSLLTGGYNEQFF
cdr3_nt: TGCGCCAGCAGCCTCTTGACAGGGGGTTACAATGAGCAGTTCTTC
j_call: TRBJ2-1
v_call: TRBV4-1
clone_size: .
d_call: TRBD1

cdr3_aa: CASSVAGADNEQFF
cdr3_nt: TGTGCCAGCAGCGTAGCGGGAGCGGACAATGAGCAGTTCTTC
j_call: TRBJ2-1
v_call: TRBV7-3
clone_size: .
d_call: TRBD2

cdr3_aa: CASADSYTDTQYF
cdr3_nt: TGTGCCAGCGCCGACAGTTACACAGATACGCAGTATTTT
j_call: TRBJ2-3
v_call: TRBV18
clone_size: .
d_call: .

cdr3_aa: CASSRLAARTDTQYF
cdr3_nt: TGTGCCAGCAGTCGACTAGCGGCCCGCACAGATACGCAGTATTTT
j_call: TRBJ2-3
v_call: TRBV6-6
clone_size: .
d_call: TRBD2

cdr3_aa: CASRLRRGDTGELFF
cdr3_nt: TGCGCCAGCAGATTAAGGAGGGGCGACACCGGGGAGCTGTTTTTT
j_call: TRBJ2-2
v_call: TRBV4-1
clone_size: .
d_call: .

cdr3_aa: CASSHRRSVGVSDEQFF
cdr3_nt: TGTGCCAGCAGCCACAGGAGGTCAGTAGGAGTTTCGGATGAGCAGTTCTTC
j_call: TRBJ2-1
v_call: TRBV11-2
clone_size: .
d_call: .

cdr3_aa: CASSLDGLNQPQHF
cdr3_nt: TGTGCCAGCAGCTTGGACGGGTTGAATCAGCCCCAGCATTTT
j_call: TRBJ1-5
v_call: TRBV7-2
clone_size: .
d_call: .

cdr3_aa: CASSLRERHEQYF
cdr3_nt: TGTGCCAGCAGTCTTCGAGAACGCCACGAGCAGTACTTC
j_call: TRBJ2-7
v_call: TRBV2
clone_size: .
d_call: .

cdr3_aa: CATSRDKGVAGASTDTQYF
cdr3_nt: TGTGCCACCAGCAGAGATAAAGGGGTGGCGGGGGCCAGCACAGATACGCAGTATTTT
j_call: TRBJ2-3
v_call: TRBV15
clone_size: .
d_call: .